These 14 T cell receptor beta chains originate from one sample sequenced in a study of shared clonotypes between healthy human individuals. The naive CD8 subset, CD45RO-negative cells positively selected for CCR7, excluded terminally differentiated effector memory CD45RA+ cells. Using immunoSEQ multiplex PCR, the repertoire was profiled, and TCRdb retains in-frame clones only, with some absent. The table has about 700,000 clones, around 90% seen once; the top ten hold 24%. The sample consisted of naive CD8+ T cells sorted from blood. Source of these receptors: a man aged 25 to 40 in good health.

This sequence joins TRBV10-3 and TRBJ2-1; perhaps TRBD1 as D (7 bases). Trimming took 0 bases from V and 5 from J, leaving 14 bases between them. The CDR3 has 16 residues. The germline V gene has CDR1 ENHRY and CDR2 SYGVKD. The CDR3 DNA is TGTGCCATCAGTGAGTCGAAGCAGGGGGGTAACAATGAGCAGTTCTTC. This sequence encodes CAISESKQGGNNEQFF.

The chain joins TRBV30 to TRBJ1-1, with D maybe TRBD1 (6 bases). Germline CDR1 reads GTSNPN; CDR2 reads SVGIG (reference sequence). V lost 2 bases and J 4 bases, leaving 11 bases between the germline ends. The CDR3 length is 13 residues. CDR3 coding DNA: TGTGCCTGGAGTACCCAGGGGCCCACTGAAGCTTTCTTT. Translated: CAWSTQGPTEAFF.

V is TRBV19 and J is TRBJ2-1; TRBD2 is a possible D gene (5 bases). Trimming stripped 5 bases from V and 8 bases from J, with 13 bases between. This CDR3 is 13 amino acids long. The germline CDR1 and CDR2 sequences are LNHDA and SQIVND (reference sequence). The CDR3 here is CASSHEEVDEQFF. The CDR3 nucleotides are TGTGCCAGTAGTCACGAGGAGGTGGATGAGCAGTTCTTC.

V and J are TRBV2 and TRBJ2-5, with TRBD2 matching over 8 bases. Germline values: CDR1 SNHLY, CDR2 FYNNEI. V gave up 6 bases and J gave up 2 bases; unmatched junction bases: 8. The CDR3 has 15 residues. As DNA, the CDR3 is TGTGCCAGCAGCGGCGCACTAGCGGCACAAGAGACCCAGTACTTC. It is translated as CASSGALAAQETQYF.

The chain uses TRBV27 and TRBJ1-4, with D perhaps matching TRBD1 (6 bases). There are 15 residues in the CDR3. Trimming took off 2 bases at V and 7 bases at J, with 14 bases between the two ends. Germline CDR1 reads MNHEY; CDR2 reads SMNVEV (reference sequence). The CDR3 region has the DNA TGTGCCAGCAGTTTAAGGGGGGCGAGGGGTGAAAAACTGTTTTTT. Protein: CASSLRGARGEKLFF.

The genes are TRBV14 and TRBJ2-1, with D unresolved. Per germline, CDR1 SGHDN and CDR2 FVKESK. The CDR3 extends over 14 amino acids. Deletions cut 8 bases from V and 0 bases from J, with 11 bases between. The CDR3 is CASSTFSSYNEQFF. CDR3 bases: TGTGCCAGCTCGACCTTTAGCTCCTACAATGAGCAGTTCTTC. The entire variable domain, with the rest obtained from reference TRBV14 and TRBJ2-1, is as follows: EAGVTQFPSHSVIEKGQTVTLRCDPISGHDNLYWYRRVMGKEIKFLLHFVKESKQDESGMPNNRFLAERTGGTYSTLKVQPAELEDSGVYFCASSTFSSYNEQFFGPGTRLTVL.

The chain employs TRBV7-2 and TRBJ2-3, with D unresolved. The CDR3 sequence is 16 residues long. Trimming removed 1 base from V and 0 bases from J, with 11 bases in between. The germline V gene encodes CDR1 SGHTA and CDR2 FQGNSA. Here the CDR3 reads CASSLVGSESTDTQYF. CDR3 bases: TGTGCCAGCAGCTTAGTAGGTTCTGAAAGCACAGATACGCAGTATTTT.

The chain joins TRBV9 to TRBJ2-7; unclear D gene. The CDR3 extends over 13 amino acids. Germline-derived CDR1 and CDR2 are SGDLS and YYNGEE. Trimming stripped 0 bases from V and 7 bases from J, with 11 bases between. CDR3 sequence (DNA): TGTGCCAGCAGCGTAGAAGGACCACGGGAGCAGTACTTC. This codes for CASSVEGPREQYF.

This chain links TRBV7-9 with TRBJ1-4; D is possibly TRBD1 (6 bases). The CDR3 totals 16 residues. V was clipped by 0 bases and J by 5 bases, with 13 bases between them. CDR1 is SEHNR, CDR2 FQNEAQ, per germline (reference sequence). The DNA for the CDR3 is TGTGCCAGCAGCTTAGCGCTCGGACAGACCAATGAAAAACTGTTTTTT. This codes for CASSLALGQTNEKLFF.

This rearrangement joins TRBV27 to TRBJ2-5, with 7 bases aligning to TRBD2. This CDR3 region has 16 residues. Germline trimming cut 1 base from V and 4 bases from J; bases unmatched to any gene: 9. Germline V gene lookup returns CDR1 MNHEY and CDR2 SMNVEV (reference sequence). The CDR3 loop is CASSLLGGGFRETQYF. The CDR3 DNA sequence: TGTGCCAGCAGTTTATTGGGGGGGGGATTCCGAGAGACCCAGTACTTC.

V is TRBV6-1 and J is TRBJ2-5; perhaps TRBD1 as D (5 bases). This CDR3 has 14 residues. V was pared by 6 bases and J by 5 bases, with 16 bases between. In germline, CDR1 is MNHNS, CDR2 SASEGT. CDR3 nucleotide sequence: TGTGCCAGCAGCAAAGGGGTGGGTAGGGAGACCCAGTACTTC. This gives the protein CASSKGVGRETQYF.

The V and J genes are TRBV5-8 and TRBJ2-1, with D perhaps matching TRBD1 or TRBD2 (5 bases each). Deletions cut 2 bases from V and 7 bases from J, with 10 bases between. This CDR3 has 13 amino acids. In germline, CDR1 is SGHTS, CDR2 YDEGEE. The CDR3 is CASSLMGRNEQFF. The CDR3, as DNA: TGTGCCAGCAGCTTAATGGGACGTAATGAGCAGTTCTTC.

This clone has a handful of counts. The chain couples TRBV7-9 to TRBJ1-1; D perhaps matches TRBD1 (6 bases). There are 15 residues in the CDR3. Germline CDR1 SEHNR, CDR2 FQNEAQ (reference sequence). Trimming cost V 5 bases and J 0 bases, with 13 bases left between them. CDR3 bases: TGTGCCAGCAGCCGGGGAGGGGACATGAACACTGAAGCTTTCTTT. It yields the protein CASSRGGDMNTEAFF.

This chain links TRBV2 with TRBJ2-7; the match to TRBD1 covers 7 bases. The CDR3 loop spans 12 amino acids. Germline V CDR1 and CDR2: SNHLY, FYNNEI. After removal of 10 bases from V and 2 bases from J, the junction contained 5 bases not matched to a gene. As DNA, the CDR3 is TGTGCCACATCAGGGGGACCCTACGAGCAGTACTTC. It translates to CATSGGPYEQYF.